A selection of T cell receptor beta chains follows, all from one sample in a study of response to subunit inactivated influenza vaccine. TCRdb called the RT-PCR reads again in MiXCR, with one record for every CDR3 protein. The repertoire includes 800,000 or so distinct CDR3 sequences, 21% of them detected once, and about 10% sits in the top ten. The sample here was PBMCs from blood, taken 5 days after vaccination. The receptors originated from a man over 45 who received an inactivated influenza vaccine. CDR3s include the opening cysteine and the closing phenylalanine or tryptophan. The order of the fields is clone size, V gene, D gene, J gene, CDR3 DNA, CDR3 protein. D genes are given only for firm matches. Expanded clones get a size class; other rows say once, few or many, or leave the size out.

clone_size: .
v_call: TRBV27
d_call: TRBD2
j_call: TRBJ2-7
cdr3_nt: TGTGCCAGCAGTACGACTAGCGGGAGATTCGCGTCCTACGAGCAGTACTTC
cdr3_aa: CASSTTSGRFASYEQYF

clone_size: few
v_call: TRBV9
d_call: TRBD1
j_call: TRBJ2-1
cdr3_nt: TGTGCCAGCAGCGTCGGACAGGGGACGTCCTACAATGAGCAGTTCTTC
cdr3_aa: CASSVGQGTSYNEQFF

clone_size: .
v_call: TRBV27
d_call: .
j_call: TRBJ2-7
cdr3_nt: TGTGCCAGCAGTTTAAGGGAAACCTACGACCAGTACTTC
cdr3_aa: CASSLRETYDQYF

clone_size: .
v_call: TRBV6-1
d_call: .
j_call: TRBJ2-3
cdr3_nt: TGTGCCAGCAGTGAATCTCCACATACCACAGATACGCAGTATTTT
cdr3_aa: CASSESPHTTDTQYF

clone_size: .
v_call: TRBV7-2
d_call: TRBD2
j_call: TRBJ2-1
cdr3_nt: TGTGCCAGCAGCTTAGCGGGGGGGTCCGGGAATGAGCAGTTCTTC
cdr3_aa: CASSLAGGSGNEQFF

clone_size: few
v_call: TRBV6-2/TRBV6-3
d_call: TRBD1
j_call: TRBJ1-2
cdr3_nt: TGTGCCAGCAGTTACCGACAGGGAGTCTATGGCTACACCTTC
cdr3_aa: CASSYRQGVYGYTF

clone_size: .
v_call: TRBV6-1
d_call: TRBD2
j_call: TRBJ2-3
cdr3_nt: TGTGCCAGCAAGACCGCTAGCGGGAGTGGGGCCGCAGATACGCAGTATTTT
cdr3_aa: CASKTASGSGAADTQYF

clone_size: few
v_call: TRBV7-8
d_call: .
j_call: TRBJ2-3
cdr3_nt: TGTGCCAGCAGCAGAGACTCCATAGGTACAGATACGCAGTATTTT
cdr3_aa: CASSRDSIGTDTQYF

clone_size: .
v_call: TRBV6-1
d_call: TRBD2
j_call: TRBJ2-5
cdr3_nt: TGTGCCAGCAGTCCTAGCGGGGACTTCTCCGGGACCCAGTACTTC
cdr3_aa: CASSPSGDFSGTQYF

clone_size: few
v_call: TRBV10-3
d_call: .
j_call: TRBJ2-2
cdr3_nt: TGTGCCATCAGGGGACCGTTCAACACCGGGGAGCTGTTTTTT
cdr3_aa: CAIRGPFNTGELFF

clone_size: few
v_call: TRBV20-1
d_call: TRBD2
j_call: TRBJ2-1
cdr3_nt: TGCAGTGCGACTCCGGGACTAGCGGGACGCACCTACAATGAGCAGTTCTTC
cdr3_aa: CSATPGLAGRTYNEQFF

clone_size: few
v_call: TRBV7-2
d_call: .
j_call: TRBJ2-7
cdr3_nt: TGTGCCAGCAGATGGCGGGCAGGGGCGAACGAGCAGTACTTC
cdr3_aa: CASRWRAGANEQYF

clone_size: few
v_call: TRBV29-1
d_call: TRBD2
j_call: TRBJ2-7
cdr3_nt: TGCAGCGTTAGACTAGCCTCCTACGAGCAGTACTTC
cdr3_aa: CSVRLASYEQYF

clone_size: .
v_call: TRBV5-1
d_call: TRBD2
j_call: TRBJ2-5
cdr3_nt: TGCGCCAGCAGCTTCCAGCGGGGGGGACAAGAGACCCAGTACTTC
cdr3_aa: CASSFQRGGQETQYF

clone_size: .
v_call: TRBV6-5
d_call: .
j_call: TRBJ1-1
cdr3_nt: TGTGCCAGCAGTTACGCCGGGACCTCATCTGAAGCTTTCTTT
cdr3_aa: CASSYAGTSSEAFF

clone_size: many
v_call: TRBV29-1
d_call: .
j_call: TRBJ1-1
cdr3_nt: TGCAGCGTTAAACGGATGAACACTGAAGCTTTCTTT
cdr3_aa: CSVKRMNTEAFF

clone_size: many
v_call: TRBV2
d_call: .
j_call: TRBJ2-3
cdr3_nt: TGTGCCAGCAGTGTAGACTACGATACGCAGTATTTT
cdr3_aa: CASSVDYDTQYF

clone_size: .
v_call: TRBV9
d_call: .
j_call: TRBJ2-3
cdr3_nt: TGTGCCAGCAGCGTAAGGCTAGCACAAGATACGCAGTATTTT
cdr3_aa: CASSVRLAQDTQYF

clone_size: .
v_call: TRBV4-3
d_call: .
j_call: TRBJ2-3
cdr3_nt: TGCGCCAGCAGCCAAGATTTGGCGACCGCGCAGTATTTT
cdr3_aa: CASSQDLATAQYF

clone_size: once
v_call: TRBV4-3
d_call: TRBD2
j_call: TRBJ2-7
cdr3_nt: TGCGCCAGCAGCTACGGGACTAGCGGGAGGGGCGCCCACGAGCAGTACTTC
cdr3_aa: CASSYGTSGRGAHEQYF

clone_size: .
v_call: TRBV5-1
d_call: .
j_call: TRBJ2-7
cdr3_nt: TGCGCCAGCAGCTTCTCAGGTGTCGGCTACGAGCAGTACTTC
cdr3_aa: CASSFSGVGYEQYF

clone_size: few
v_call: TRBV5-6
d_call: .
j_call: TRBJ2-3
cdr3_nt: TGTGCCAGCAGCCCGAGTATAACAGGGTACGCAGATACGCAGTATTTT
cdr3_aa: CASSPSITGYADTQYF

clone_size: .
v_call: TRBV18
d_call: TRBD1
j_call: TRBJ1-5
cdr3_nt: TGTGCCAGCTCAGAAGGGACAGCATATCAGCCCCAGCATTTT
cdr3_aa: CASSEGTAYQPQHF

clone_size: few
v_call: TRBV28
d_call: TRBD1
j_call: TRBJ2-3
cdr3_nt: TGTGCCAGCAGTAGTCTTTACAGGGGGAGCACAGATACGCAGTATTTT
cdr3_aa: CASSSLYRGSTDTQYF

clone_size: .
v_call: TRBV20-1
d_call: TRBD1
j_call: TRBJ2-5
cdr3_nt: TGCAGTGCTAGTGGTTTAATCCGGGACAGGGTTCAAGAGACCCAGTACTTC
cdr3_aa: CSASGLIRDRVQETQYF

clone_size: many
v_call: TRBV20-1
d_call: .
j_call: TRBJ2-7
cdr3_nt: TGCAGTGGCCAGTCTAGGATCGGCTACGAGCAGTACTTC
cdr3_aa: CSGQSRIGYEQYF

clone_size: .
v_call: TRBV28
d_call: .
j_call: TRBJ2-7
cdr3_nt: TGTGCCAGCAGTTTCAGGGGAAGCTACTACTCGGGGCAGTACTTC
cdr3_aa: CASSFRGSYYSGQYF

clone_size: few
v_call: TRBV11-2
d_call: TRBD1
j_call: TRBJ2-1
cdr3_nt: TGTGCCAGCAGCTTAGATCTCTCCAGGGGGCGATCCTACAATGAGCAGTTCTTC
cdr3_aa: CASSLDLSRGRSYNEQFF

clone_size: many
v_call: TRBV12-3/TRBV12-4
d_call: .
j_call: TRBJ2-1
cdr3_nt: TGTGCCAGCAGCGGGAGCTCCTACAATGAGCAGTTCTTC
cdr3_aa: CASSGSSYNEQFF

clone_size: .
v_call: TRBV20-1
d_call: TRBD1
j_call: TRBJ1-2
cdr3_nt: TGCAGTGCTAGCGATGTCTTGGACAGGAAGTCTAACTATGGCTACACCTTC
cdr3_aa: CSASDVLDRKSNYGYTF

clone_size: .
v_call: TRBV20-1
d_call: TRBD2
j_call: TRBJ2-3
cdr3_nt: TGCAGTGCGGTAGCGGGAGGGAGCACAGATACGCAGTATTTT
cdr3_aa: CSAVAGGSTDTQYF

clone_size: .
v_call: TRBV20-1
d_call: TRBD2
j_call: TRBJ2-3
cdr3_nt: TGCAGTGCTCATACCCAGCGGGGGGGTACTGGAGATACGCAGTATTTT
cdr3_aa: CSAHTQRGGTGDTQYF

clone_size: .
v_call: TRBV7-2
d_call: .
j_call: TRBJ2-2
cdr3_nt: TGTGCCAGCAGCTTTCGTCTAGCGAGTGGAACCGGGGAGCTGTTTTTT
cdr3_aa: CASSFRLASGTGELFF

clone_size: .
v_call: TRBV12-3/TRBV12-4
d_call: .
j_call: TRBJ1-2
cdr3_nt: TGTGCCAGCAGGCGGGACCGCGAGAACATCTACACCTTC
cdr3_aa: CASRRDRENIYTF

clone_size: few
v_call: TRBV14
d_call: .
j_call: TRBJ2-7
cdr3_nt: TGTGCCAGCAGCCAAGACGTCGAGCAGTACTTC
cdr3_aa: CASSQDVEQYF

clone_size: many
v_call: TRBV6-2/TRBV6-3
d_call: .
j_call: TRBJ2-4
cdr3_nt: TGTGCCAGCAGCTCCGGGACCCAAGGAAACATTCAGTACTTC
cdr3_aa: CASSSGTQGNIQYF

clone_size: few
v_call: TRBV7-2
d_call: .
j_call: TRBJ1-5
cdr3_nt: TGTGCCAGCAGCGCCCAGGGTTCCCGAGGGGGTCAGCCCCAGCATTTT
cdr3_aa: CASSAQGSRGGQPQHF

clone_size: .
v_call: TRBV7-9
d_call: .
j_call: TRBJ2-2
cdr3_nt: TGTGCCAGCAGAACAGGGCCAAACACCGGGGAGCTGTTTTTT
cdr3_aa: CASRTGPNTGELFF

clone_size: .
v_call: TRBV5-5
d_call: .
j_call: TRBJ1-1
cdr3_nt: TGTGCCAGCACTCTTATTTTCGGGGGATCTGAAGCTTTCTTT
cdr3_aa: CASTLIFGGSEAFF

clone_size: .
v_call: TRBV29-1
d_call: .
j_call: TRBJ1-1
cdr3_nt: TGCAGCGCCAGGATATGGAACACTGAAGCTTTCTTT
cdr3_aa: CSARIWNTEAFF

clone_size: few
v_call: TRBV10-3
d_call: .
j_call: TRBJ2-5
cdr3_nt: TGTGCCATCAGTGAGCTAATGGAGACCCAGTACTTC
cdr3_aa: CAISELMETQYF

clone_size: .
v_call: TRBV4-1
d_call: .
j_call: TRBJ2-2
cdr3_nt: TGCGCCAGCACAATCTCAGGGAGCACCGGGGAGCTGTTTTTT
cdr3_aa: CASTISGSTGELFF

clone_size: .
v_call: TRBV20-1
d_call: TRBD1
j_call: TRBJ2-1
cdr3_nt: TGCAGTGCTAGAGACCGGACAGGAGACTACAATGAGCAGTTCTTC
cdr3_aa: CSARDRTGDYNEQFF

clone_size: few
v_call: TRBV5-6
d_call: .
j_call: TRBJ2-4
cdr3_nt: TGTGCCAGCAGCTTGCCAGGGAACATTCAGTACTTC
cdr3_aa: CASSLPGNIQYF

clone_size: .
v_call: TRBV20-1
d_call: .
j_call: TRBJ1-1
cdr3_nt: TGCAGTGCTAGAGATGTCCCAGCGTCTCGGGGAGAAGCTTTCTTT
cdr3_aa: CSARDVPASRGEAFF

clone_size: .
v_call: TRBV5-1
d_call: TRBD1
j_call: TRBJ2-5
cdr3_nt: TGCGCCAGCAGCTTGGAGTGGAAGTGGGACAGTCAGTACTTC
cdr3_aa: CASSLEWKWDSQYF

clone_size: many
v_call: TRBV25-1
d_call: TRBD2
j_call: TRBJ2-7
cdr3_nt: TGTGCCAGCAGTGATACTAGCGGGGGAGGACCCTACGAGCAGTACTTC
cdr3_aa: CASSDTSGGGPYEQYF

clone_size: .
v_call: TRBV29-1
d_call: .
j_call: TRBJ2-5
cdr3_nt: TGCAGCGTTGAGGGGCCTAGCGTTCGGGAGACCCAGTACTTC
cdr3_aa: CSVEGPSVRETQYF

clone_size: few
v_call: TRBV4-3
d_call: TRBD2
j_call: TRBJ2-4
cdr3_nt: TGCGCCAGCAGCCAGGGACTAGCGGGAGATAAGTACTTC
cdr3_aa: CASSQGLAGDKYF

clone_size: few
v_call: TRBV7-8
d_call: .
j_call: TRBJ2-4
cdr3_nt: TGTGCCAGCAGCTTATCGGCTGGGATACTGACCGCCAAAAACATTCAGTACTTC
cdr3_aa: CASSLSAGILTAKNIQYF

clone_size: few
v_call: TRBV19
d_call: .
j_call: TRBJ2-1
cdr3_nt: TGTGCCAGTAGTATAGCGTACAATGAGCAGTTCTTC
cdr3_aa: CASSIAYNEQFF